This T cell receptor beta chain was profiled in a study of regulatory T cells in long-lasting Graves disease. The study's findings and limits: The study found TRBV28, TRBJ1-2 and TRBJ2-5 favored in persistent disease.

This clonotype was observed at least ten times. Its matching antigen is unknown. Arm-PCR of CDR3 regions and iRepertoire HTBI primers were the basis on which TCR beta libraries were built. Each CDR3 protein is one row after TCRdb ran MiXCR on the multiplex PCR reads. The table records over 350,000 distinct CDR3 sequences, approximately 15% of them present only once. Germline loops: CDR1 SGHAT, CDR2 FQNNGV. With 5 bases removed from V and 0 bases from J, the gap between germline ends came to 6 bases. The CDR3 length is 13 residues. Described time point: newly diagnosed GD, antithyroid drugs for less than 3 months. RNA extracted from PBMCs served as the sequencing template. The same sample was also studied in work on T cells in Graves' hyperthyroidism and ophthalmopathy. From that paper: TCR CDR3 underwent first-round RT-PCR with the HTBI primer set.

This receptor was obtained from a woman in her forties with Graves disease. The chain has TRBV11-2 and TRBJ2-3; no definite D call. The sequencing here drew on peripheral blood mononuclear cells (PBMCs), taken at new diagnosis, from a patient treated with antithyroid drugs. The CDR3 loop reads CASSATSTDTQYF. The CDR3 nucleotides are TGTGCCAGCAGCGCGACTAGCACAGATACGCAGTATTTT.